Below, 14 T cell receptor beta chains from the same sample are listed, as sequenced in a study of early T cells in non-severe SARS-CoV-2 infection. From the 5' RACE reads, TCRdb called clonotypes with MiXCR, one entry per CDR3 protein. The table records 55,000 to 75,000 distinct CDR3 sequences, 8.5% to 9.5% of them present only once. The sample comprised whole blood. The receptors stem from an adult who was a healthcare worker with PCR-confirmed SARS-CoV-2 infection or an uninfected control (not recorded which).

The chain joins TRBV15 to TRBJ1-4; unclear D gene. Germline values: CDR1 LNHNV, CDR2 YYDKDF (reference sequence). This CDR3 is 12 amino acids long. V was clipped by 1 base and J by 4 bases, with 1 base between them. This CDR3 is CATSRVNEKLFF. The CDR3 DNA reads TGTGCCACCAGCAGAGTTAATGAAAAACTGTTTTTT.

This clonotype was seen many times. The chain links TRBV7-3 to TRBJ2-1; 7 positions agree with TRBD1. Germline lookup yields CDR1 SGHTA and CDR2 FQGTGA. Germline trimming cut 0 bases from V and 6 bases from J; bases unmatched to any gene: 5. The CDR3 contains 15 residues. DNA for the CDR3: TGTGCCAGCAGCTTAACGGGACAGATGAGCAATGAGCAGTTCTTC. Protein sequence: CASSLTGQMSNEQFF.

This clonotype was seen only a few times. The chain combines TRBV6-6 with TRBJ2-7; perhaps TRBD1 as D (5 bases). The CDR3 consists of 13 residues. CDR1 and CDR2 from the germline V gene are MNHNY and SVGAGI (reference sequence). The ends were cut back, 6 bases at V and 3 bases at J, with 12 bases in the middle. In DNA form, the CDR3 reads TGTGCCAGCAGGGGAAGGGGTTTCTACGAGCAGTACGTC. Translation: CASRGRGFYEQYV.

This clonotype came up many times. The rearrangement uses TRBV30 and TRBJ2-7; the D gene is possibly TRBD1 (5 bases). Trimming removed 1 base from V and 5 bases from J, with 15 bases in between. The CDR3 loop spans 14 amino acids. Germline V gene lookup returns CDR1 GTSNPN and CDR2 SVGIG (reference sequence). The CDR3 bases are TGTGCCTGGAGTGGGGGCTTAACGCGGCACGAGCAGTACGTC. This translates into CAWSGGLTRHEQYV.

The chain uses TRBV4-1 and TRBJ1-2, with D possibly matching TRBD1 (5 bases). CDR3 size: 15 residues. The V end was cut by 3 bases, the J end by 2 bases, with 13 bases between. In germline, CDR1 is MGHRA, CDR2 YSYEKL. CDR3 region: CASSQKAGLNYGYTF. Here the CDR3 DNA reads TGCGCCAGCAGCCAGAAGGCAGGGTTGAACTATGGCTACACCTTC.

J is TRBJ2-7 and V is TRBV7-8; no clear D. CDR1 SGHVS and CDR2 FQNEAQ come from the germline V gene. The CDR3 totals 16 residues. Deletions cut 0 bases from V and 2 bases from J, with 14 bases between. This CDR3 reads CASSLAGPGPAYEQYV. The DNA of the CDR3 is TGTGCCAGCAGCTTAGCAGGGCCAGGTCCGGCCTACGAGCAGTACGTC.

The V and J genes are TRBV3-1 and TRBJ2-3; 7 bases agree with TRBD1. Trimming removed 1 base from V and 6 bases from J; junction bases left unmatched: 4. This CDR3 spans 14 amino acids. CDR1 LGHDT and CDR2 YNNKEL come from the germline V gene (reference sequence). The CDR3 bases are TGTGCCAGCAGCCAAGGCAGGGGGATCGATACGCAGTATTTT. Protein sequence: CASSQGRGIDTQYF.

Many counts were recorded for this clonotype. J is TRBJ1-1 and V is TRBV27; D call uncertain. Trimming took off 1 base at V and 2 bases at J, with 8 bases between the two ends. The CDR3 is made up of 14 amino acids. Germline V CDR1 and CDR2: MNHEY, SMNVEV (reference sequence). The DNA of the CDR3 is TGTGCCAGCAGTTTATATGACGGCAACACTGAAGCTTTCTTT. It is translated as CASSLYDGNTEAFF.

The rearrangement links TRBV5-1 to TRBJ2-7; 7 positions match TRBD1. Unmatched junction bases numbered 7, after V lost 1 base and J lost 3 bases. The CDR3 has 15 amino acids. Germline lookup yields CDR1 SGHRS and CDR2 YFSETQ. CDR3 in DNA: TGCGCCAGCAGCTTGACAGGGGAACCCCGCTACGAGCAGTACGTC. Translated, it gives CASSLTGEPRYEQYV.

The DNA of the CDR3 is TGTGCCAGCAGTTTATCGGTACTAGCGGGGGGATACACCGGGGAGCTGTTTTTT. This gives the protein CASSLSVLAGGYTGELFF. The V gene is TRBV27, the J gene TRBJ2-2, with 12 bases fitting TRBD2. The V and J ends lost 0 bases and 3 bases, in that order; junction bases with no gene match: 5. The germline V gene encodes CDR1 MNHEY and CDR2 SMNVEV (reference sequence). This CDR3 is 18 amino acids long.

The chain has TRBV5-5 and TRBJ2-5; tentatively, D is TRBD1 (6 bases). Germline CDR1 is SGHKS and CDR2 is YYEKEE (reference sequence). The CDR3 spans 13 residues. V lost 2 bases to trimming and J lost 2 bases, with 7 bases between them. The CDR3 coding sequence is TGTGCCAGCAGCTTCCAGGGGCAAGAGACCCAGTACTTC. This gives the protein CASSFQGQETQYF.

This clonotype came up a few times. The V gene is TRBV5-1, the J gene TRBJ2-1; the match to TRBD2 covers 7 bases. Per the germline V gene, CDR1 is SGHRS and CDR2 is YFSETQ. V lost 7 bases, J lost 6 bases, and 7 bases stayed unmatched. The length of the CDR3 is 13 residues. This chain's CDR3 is CASASGRSNEQFF. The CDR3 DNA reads TGCGCCAGCGCTAGCGGACGTTCCAATGAGCAGTTCTTC.

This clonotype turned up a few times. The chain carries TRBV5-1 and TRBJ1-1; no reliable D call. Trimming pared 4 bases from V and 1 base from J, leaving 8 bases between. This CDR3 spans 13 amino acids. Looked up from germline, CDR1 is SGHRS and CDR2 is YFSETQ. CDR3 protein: CASSGRPNTEAFF. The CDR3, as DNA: TGCGCCAGCAGCGGACGGCCGAACACTGAAGCTTTCTTT.

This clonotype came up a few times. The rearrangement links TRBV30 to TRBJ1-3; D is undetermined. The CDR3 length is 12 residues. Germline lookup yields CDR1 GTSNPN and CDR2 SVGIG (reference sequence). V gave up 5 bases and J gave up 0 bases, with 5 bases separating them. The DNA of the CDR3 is TGTGCCTGGCGGGGCTCTGGAAACACCATATATTTT. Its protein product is CAWRGSGNTIYF.